This TCR beta chain appears in the sequencing data of a study of cytomegalovirus exposure and HLA in healthy donors. Study-level information: HLA-typed donors contributed some 83 million unique TCRs, which were held in an early data release. Points from the study as a whole: What was likely a sequencing artifact was a cluster of highly shared sequence variants. Accurate predictions that matched the HLA-A and HLA-B alleles of most subjects were reportedly made from TCR beta sequences.

The PCR employed 60 Vbeta primers together with 13 Jbeta primers. Generated by immunoSEQ multiplex PCR, the TCRdb table keeps only in-frame clones and is missing some. The sample has 100,000 to 120,000 clones, approximately 78% seen once. Regarding this clone: Its target is unknown.

What was sequenced was PBMCs. The clonotype comes from a woman under 40 in good health and CMV-seronegative.

CDR3 bases: TGTGCCAGCAGCTACGACAGGGGGAGTATGGATGAGCAGTTCTTC. Protein product: CASSYDRGSMDEQFF. The chain is built from TRBV7-3 and TRBJ2-1; 9 bases agree with TRBD1. CDR1 SGHTA and CDR2 FQGTGA come from the germline V gene. The length of the CDR3 is 15 residues. With 4 bases clipped from V and 8 bases from J, the junction kept 9 bases outside the gene matches.